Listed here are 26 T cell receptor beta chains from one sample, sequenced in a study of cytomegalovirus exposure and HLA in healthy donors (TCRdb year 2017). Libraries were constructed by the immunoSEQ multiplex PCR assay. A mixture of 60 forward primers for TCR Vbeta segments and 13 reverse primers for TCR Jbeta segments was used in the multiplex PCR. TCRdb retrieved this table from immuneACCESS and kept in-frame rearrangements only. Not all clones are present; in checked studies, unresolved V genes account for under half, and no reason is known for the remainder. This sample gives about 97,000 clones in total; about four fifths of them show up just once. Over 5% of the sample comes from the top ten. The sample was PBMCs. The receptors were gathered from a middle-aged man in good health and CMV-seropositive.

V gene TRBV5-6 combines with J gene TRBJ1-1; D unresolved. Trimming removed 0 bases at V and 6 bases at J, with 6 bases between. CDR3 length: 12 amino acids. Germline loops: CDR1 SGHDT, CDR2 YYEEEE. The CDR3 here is CASSLDGAEAFF. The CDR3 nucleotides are TGTGCCAGCAGCTTGGACGGGGCTGAAGCTTTCTTT.

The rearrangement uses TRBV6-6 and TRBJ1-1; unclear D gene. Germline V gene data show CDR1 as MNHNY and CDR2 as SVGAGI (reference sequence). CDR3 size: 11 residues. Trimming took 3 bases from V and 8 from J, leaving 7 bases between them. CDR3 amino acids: CASSYLYEAFF. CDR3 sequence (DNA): TGTGCCAGCAGTTATCTCTACGAAGCTTTCTTT.

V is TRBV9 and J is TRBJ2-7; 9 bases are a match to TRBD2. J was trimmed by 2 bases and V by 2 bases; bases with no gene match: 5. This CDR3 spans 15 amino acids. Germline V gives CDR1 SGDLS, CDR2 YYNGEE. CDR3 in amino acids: CASSVSGGSPYEQYF. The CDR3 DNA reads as TGTGCCAGCAGCGTCAGCGGGGGGTCTCCCTACGAGCAGTACTTC.

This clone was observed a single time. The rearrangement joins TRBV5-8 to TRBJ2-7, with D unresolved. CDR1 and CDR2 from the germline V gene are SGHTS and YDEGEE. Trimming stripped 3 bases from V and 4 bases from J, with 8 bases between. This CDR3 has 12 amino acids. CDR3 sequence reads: CASSYLFYEQYF. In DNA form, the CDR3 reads TGTGCCAGCAGCTATCTTTTTTACGAGCAGTACTTC. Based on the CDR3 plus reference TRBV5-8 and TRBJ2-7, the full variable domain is EAGVTQSPTHLIKTRGQQATLRCSPISGHTSVYWYQQALGLGLQFLLWYDEGEERNRGNFPPRFSGRQFPNYSSELNVNALELEDSALYLCASSYLFYEQYFGPGTRLTVT.

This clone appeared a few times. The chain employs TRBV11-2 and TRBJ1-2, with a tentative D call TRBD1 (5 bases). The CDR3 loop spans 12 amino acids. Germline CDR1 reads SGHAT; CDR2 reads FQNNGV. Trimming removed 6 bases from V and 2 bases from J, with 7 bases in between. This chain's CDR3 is CASRGVNYGYTF. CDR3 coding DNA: TGTGCCAGCAGAGGGGTGAACTATGGCTACACCTTC. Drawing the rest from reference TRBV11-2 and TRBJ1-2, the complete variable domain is EAGVAQSPRYKIIEKRQSVAFWCNPISGHATLYWYQQILGQGPKLLIQFQNNGVVDDSQLPKDRFSAERLKGVDSTLKIQPAKLEDSAVYLCASRGVNYGYTFGSGTRLTVV.

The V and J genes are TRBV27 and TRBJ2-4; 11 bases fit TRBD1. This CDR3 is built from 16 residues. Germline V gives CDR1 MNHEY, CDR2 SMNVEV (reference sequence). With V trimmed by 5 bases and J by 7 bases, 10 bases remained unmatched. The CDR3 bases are TGTGCCAGCAGTAACGGACAGGGGGCAGGAAGGAACATTCAGTACTTC. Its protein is CASSNGQGAGRNIQYF.

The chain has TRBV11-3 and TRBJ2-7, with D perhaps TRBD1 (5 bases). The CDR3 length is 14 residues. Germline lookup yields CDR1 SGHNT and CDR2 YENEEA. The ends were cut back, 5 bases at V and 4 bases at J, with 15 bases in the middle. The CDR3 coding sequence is TGTGCCAGCAGCCCTCAGCAGGGTGCGTACGAGCAGTACTTC. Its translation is CASSPQQGAYEQYF.

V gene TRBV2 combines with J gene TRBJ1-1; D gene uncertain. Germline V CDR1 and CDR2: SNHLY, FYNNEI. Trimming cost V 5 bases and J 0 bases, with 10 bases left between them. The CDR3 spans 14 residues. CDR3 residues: CASSWTEMNTEAFF. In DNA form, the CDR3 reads TGTGCCAGCAGTTGGACTGAGATGAACACTGAAGCTTTCTTT.

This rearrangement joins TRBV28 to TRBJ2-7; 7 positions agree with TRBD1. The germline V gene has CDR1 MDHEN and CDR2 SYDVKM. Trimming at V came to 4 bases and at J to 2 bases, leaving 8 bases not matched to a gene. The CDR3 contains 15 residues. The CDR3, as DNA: TGTGCCAGCAGTTCACCCGGGACAGCTCCCTACGAGCAGTACTTC. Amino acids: CASSSPGTAPYEQYF.

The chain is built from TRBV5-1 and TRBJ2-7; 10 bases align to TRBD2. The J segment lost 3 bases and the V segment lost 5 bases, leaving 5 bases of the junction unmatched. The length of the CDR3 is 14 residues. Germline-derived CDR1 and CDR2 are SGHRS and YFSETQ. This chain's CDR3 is CASRRLAGDYEQYF. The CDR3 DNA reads TGCGCCAGCAGGCGGCTAGCGGGAGACTACGAGCAGTACTTC.

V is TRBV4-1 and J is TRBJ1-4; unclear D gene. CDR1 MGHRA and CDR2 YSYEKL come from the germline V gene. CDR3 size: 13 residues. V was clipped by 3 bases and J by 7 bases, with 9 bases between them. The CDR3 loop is CASSQASSEKLFF. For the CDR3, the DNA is TGCGCCAGCAGCCAGGCCTCTAGTGAAAAACTGTTTTTT.

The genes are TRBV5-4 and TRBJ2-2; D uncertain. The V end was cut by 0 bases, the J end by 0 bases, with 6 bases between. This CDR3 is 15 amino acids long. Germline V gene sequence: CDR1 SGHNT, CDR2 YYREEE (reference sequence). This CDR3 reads CASSLGPANTGELFF. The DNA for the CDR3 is TGTGCCAGCAGCTTGGGGCCTGCGAACACCGGGGAGCTGTTTTTT.

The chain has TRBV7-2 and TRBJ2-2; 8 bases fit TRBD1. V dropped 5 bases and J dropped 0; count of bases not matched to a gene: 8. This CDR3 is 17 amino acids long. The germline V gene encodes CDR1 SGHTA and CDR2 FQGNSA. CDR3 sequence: CASSPDRANANTGELFF. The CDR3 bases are TGTGCCAGCAGCCCGGACAGGGCAAACGCGAACACCGGGGAGCTGTTTTTT.

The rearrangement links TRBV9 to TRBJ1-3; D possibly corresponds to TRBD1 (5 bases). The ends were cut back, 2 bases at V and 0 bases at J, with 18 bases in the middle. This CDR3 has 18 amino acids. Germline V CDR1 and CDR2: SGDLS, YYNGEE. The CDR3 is CASSVDGGIRGSGNTIYF. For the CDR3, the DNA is TGTGCCAGCAGCGTGGACGGGGGGATTCGGGGCTCTGGAAACACCATATATTTT.

This CDR3 reads CASSDRPGLAVEGYF. CDR3 sequence (DNA): TGTGCCAGCAGTGACCGACCGGGACTAGCGGTGGAAGGGTACTTC. The rearrangement uses TRBV2 and TRBJ2-7; 11 bases are shared with TRBD2. V was clipped by 3 bases and J by 12 bases; unmatched bases: 13. Germline values: CDR1 SNHLY, CDR2 FYNNEI. The CDR3 extends over 15 amino acids.

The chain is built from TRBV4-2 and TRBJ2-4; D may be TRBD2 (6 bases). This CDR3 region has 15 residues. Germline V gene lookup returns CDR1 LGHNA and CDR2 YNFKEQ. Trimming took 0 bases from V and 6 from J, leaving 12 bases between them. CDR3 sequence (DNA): TGTGCCAGCAGCCAAGATTGGACGGAGGGAAACATTCAGTACTTC. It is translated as CASSQDWTEGNIQYF.

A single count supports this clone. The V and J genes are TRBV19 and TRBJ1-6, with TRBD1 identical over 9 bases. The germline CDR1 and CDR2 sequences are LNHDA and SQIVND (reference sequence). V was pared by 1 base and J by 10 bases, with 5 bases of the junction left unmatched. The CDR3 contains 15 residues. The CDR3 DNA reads TGTGCCAGTAGTATAGTACCGGACAGGGGATCACCCCTCCACTTT. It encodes CASSIVPDRGSPLHF.

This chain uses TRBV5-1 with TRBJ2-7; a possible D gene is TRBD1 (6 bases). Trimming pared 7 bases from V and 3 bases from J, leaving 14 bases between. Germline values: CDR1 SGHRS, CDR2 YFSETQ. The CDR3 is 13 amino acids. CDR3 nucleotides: TGCGCCAGCGCGTTTGTAGGGGGCTACGAGCAGTACTTC. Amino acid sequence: CASAFVGGYEQYF.

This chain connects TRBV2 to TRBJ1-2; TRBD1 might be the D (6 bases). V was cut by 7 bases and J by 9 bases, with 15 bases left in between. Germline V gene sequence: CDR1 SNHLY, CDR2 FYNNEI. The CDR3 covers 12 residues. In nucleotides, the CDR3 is TGTGCCAGCAACGGGGACATTCAAAGCTACACCTTC. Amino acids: CASNGDIQSYTF.

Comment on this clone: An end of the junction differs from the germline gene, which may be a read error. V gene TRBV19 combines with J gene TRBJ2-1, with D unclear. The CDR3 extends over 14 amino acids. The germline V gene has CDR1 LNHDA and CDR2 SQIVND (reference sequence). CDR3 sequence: CASSILGIYSEQFF. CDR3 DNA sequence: TGTGCCAGTAGTATTCTTGGCATTTACAGTGAGCAGTTCTTC.

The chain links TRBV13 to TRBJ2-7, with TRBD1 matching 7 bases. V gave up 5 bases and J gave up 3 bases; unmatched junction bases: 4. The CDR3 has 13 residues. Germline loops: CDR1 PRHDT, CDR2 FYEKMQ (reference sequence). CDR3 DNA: TGTGCCAGCAGCGCCCGGGACAGCTACGAGCAGTACTTC. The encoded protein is CASSARDSYEQYF. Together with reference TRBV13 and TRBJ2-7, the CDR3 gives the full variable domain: AAGVIQSPRHLIKEKRETATLKCYPIPRHDTVYWYQQGPGQDPQFLISFYEKMQSDKGSIPDRFSAQQFSDYHSELNMSSLELGDSALYFCASSARDSYEQYFGPGTRLTVT.

The CDR3 loop is CASSPTGTPNTEAFF. CDR3 DNA sequence: TGTGCCAGCAGCCCAACCGGGACACCGAACACTGAAGCTTTCTTT. J is TRBJ1-1 and V is TRBV5-5; perhaps TRBD1 as D (6 bases). This CDR3 contains 15 residues. Trimming took 4 bases from V and 1 from J, leaving 14 bases between them. Germline V gene data show CDR1 as SGHKS and CDR2 as YYEKEE (reference sequence).

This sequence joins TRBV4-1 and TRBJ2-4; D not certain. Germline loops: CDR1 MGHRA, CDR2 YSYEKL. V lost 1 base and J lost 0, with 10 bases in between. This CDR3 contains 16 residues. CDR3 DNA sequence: TGCGCCAGCAGCCAAGTAGGTAGACTAGCCAAAAACATTCAGTACTTC. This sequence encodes CASSQVGRLAKNIQYF.

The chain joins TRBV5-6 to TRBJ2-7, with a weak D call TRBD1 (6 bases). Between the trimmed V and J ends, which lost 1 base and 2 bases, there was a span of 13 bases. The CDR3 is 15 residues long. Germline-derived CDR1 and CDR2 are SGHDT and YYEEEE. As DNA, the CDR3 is TGTGCCAGCAGCTTGAACTCTGGACAGACCTACGAGCAGTACTTC. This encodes CASSLNSGQTYEQYF.

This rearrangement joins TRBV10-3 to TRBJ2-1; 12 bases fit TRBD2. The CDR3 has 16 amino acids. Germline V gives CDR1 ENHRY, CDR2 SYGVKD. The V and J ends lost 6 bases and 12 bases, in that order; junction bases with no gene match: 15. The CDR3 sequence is CAIRRPTSGSLEGQFF. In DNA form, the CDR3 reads TGTGCCATCAGGAGACCGACTAGCGGGAGTCTTGAGGGGCAGTTCTTC.

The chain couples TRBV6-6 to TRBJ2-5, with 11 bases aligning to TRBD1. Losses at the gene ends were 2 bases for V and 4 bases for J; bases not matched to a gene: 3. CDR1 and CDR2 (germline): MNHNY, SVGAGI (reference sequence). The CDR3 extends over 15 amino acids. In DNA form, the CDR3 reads TGTGCCAGCAGTTACCGGACAGGGGGCTCAGAGACCCAGTACTTC. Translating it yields CASSYRTGGSETQYF.